These 27 T cell receptor beta chains were all obtained from the same sample, sequenced in a study of blood T cell repertoires in COVID-19. Sequencing used immunoSEQ multiplex PCR; TCRdb keeps in-frame clones, though not all of them. The repertoire has hundreds of thousands of clones, more than 80% of them found once; the top ten carry 0.85% to 0.95%. Sequences were obtained from PBMCs or T cells enriched from blood (not recorded which). Receptor source: a man aged 45 to 65 who had been exposed to COVID-19.

The chain employs TRBV19 and TRBJ1-2, with D possibly matching TRBD1 (6 bases). The CDR3 consists of 13 residues. V lost 3 bases to trimming and J lost 4 bases, with 9 bases between them. Germline CDR1 reads LNHDA; CDR2 reads SQIVND (reference sequence). DNA of the CDR3: TGTGCCAGTAGTATGCGACAGGTCTATGGCTACACCTTC. Protein product: CASSMRQVYGYTF.

The chain has TRBV28 and TRBJ1-3; 9 nucleotides line up with TRBD1. Germline V gene data show CDR1 as MDHEN and CDR2 as SYDVKM. CDR3 length equals 20 residues. V lost 5 bases and J lost 0; bases outside the gene matches: 17. CDR3 nucleotides: TGTGCCAGCAGTCCCCAGGGCGGGACAGGGTCATGGGGCTCTGGAAACACCATATATTTT. It codes for CASSPQGGTGSWGSGNTIYF.

The chain carries TRBV7-3 and TRBJ1-1; a weak D match, TRBD1 (6 bases). In germline, CDR1 is SGHTA, CDR2 FQGTGA. Trimming shortened V by 5 bases and J by 1 base, and 11 bases separated the two germline ends. This CDR3 has 14 residues. The CDR3 DNA sequence: TGTGCCAGCAGCATCGTAGGGGGGAACACTGAAGCTTTCTTT. Its translation is CASSIVGGNTEAFF.

The chain recombines TRBV10-3 with TRBJ2-1, with 9 nucleotides matching TRBD2. V lost 4 bases, J lost 9 bases, and 4 bases stayed unmatched. Germline-derived CDR1 and CDR2 are ENHRY and SYGVKD. The CDR3 is 13 amino acids. The CDR3 loop is CAISGTSAAEQFF. Written as DNA, the CDR3 is TGTGCCATCAGTGGGACTAGCGCTGCTGAGCAGTTCTTC.

The V gene is TRBV7-8, the J gene TRBJ2-7, with unresolved D. V shed 1 base and J shed 5 bases, with 9 bases lying between them. The CDR3 is 13 residues long. CDR1 is SGHVS, CDR2 FQNEAQ, per germline. CDR3 residues: CASSLDPPHEQYV. The CDR3 DNA reads TGTGCCAGCAGCTTAGATCCTCCCCACGAGCAGTACGTC.

This chain connects TRBV11-3 to TRBJ1-3, with a tentative D call TRBD1 (5 bases). The V end was cut by 5 bases, the J end by 0 bases, with 14 bases between. This CDR3 region has 16 residues. Germline V lookup: CDR1 SGHNT, CDR2 YENEEA. CDR3 in DNA: TGTGCCAGCAGCCCCCGGGGGTTACTCTCTGGAAACACCATATATTTT. Translating gives CASSPRGLLSGNTIYF.

This chain uses TRBV29-1 with TRBJ1-2; D is perhaps TRBD1 (5 bases). Trimming left V 7 bases short and J 4 bases short, with 10 bases between. This CDR3 has 11 residues. The germline CDR1 and CDR2 sequences are SQVTM and ANQGSEA. The CDR3 nucleotides read TGCAGCGGAGAAACAGGCTATGGCTACACCTTC. Encoded protein: CSGETGYGYTF.

The gene calls are TRBV2 and TRBJ1-6; the match to TRBD1 covers 7 bases. The CDR3 covers 17 residues. Germline loops: CDR1 SNHLY, CDR2 FYNNEI. V dropped 2 bases and J dropped 7; count of bases not matched to a gene: 11. The CDR3 DNA sequence: TGTGCCAGCAGTGAAATTTTTCCCGGGACAGAGAATTCACCCCTCCACTTT. This encodes CASSEIFPGTENSPLHF.

The CDR3: CASLGAAEPYNYGYTF. Here the CDR3 DNA reads TGTGCCAGCTTGGGGGCCGCAGAGCCTTACAACTATGGCTACACCTTC. The chain recombines TRBV11-2 with TRBJ1-2; D is possibly TRBD1 (6 bases). This CDR3 has 16 residues. Germline assignment: CDR1 SGHAT and CDR2 FQNNGV. V was pared by 8 bases and J by 2 bases, with 21 bases between.

The V call is TRBV10-3, the J call TRBJ2-7; a possible D gene is TRBD2 (6 bases). The CDR3 runs to 14 residues. CDR1 is ENHRY, CDR2 SYGVKD, per germline. V dropped 4 bases and J dropped 6 bases, with 16 bases sitting between them. CDR3 nucleotides: TGTGCCATCAGTGTGGAGGGTTTCCTTGCCGAGCAGTACTTC. Protein: CAISVEGFLAEQYF.

The V and J genes are TRBV7-2 and TRBJ1-5, with D hard to call. The CDR3 spans 14 residues. Trimming stripped 1 base from V and 6 bases from J, with 10 bases between. Germline V gene sequence: CDR1 SGHTA, CDR2 FQGNSA. CDR3 in DNA: TGTGCCAGCAGCTTAGGGCCACGGAGTCAGCCCCAGCATTTT. Translating it yields CASSLGPRSQPQHF. The variable domain in full, with the rest retrieved from reference TRBV7-2 and TRBJ1-5, is GAGVSQSPSNKVTEKGKDVELRCDPISGHTALYWYRQSLGQGLEFLIYFQGNSAPDKSGLPSDRFSAERTGGSVSTLTIQRTQQEDSAVYLCASSLGPRSQPQHFGDGTRLSIL.

The rearrangement uses TRBV27 and TRBJ2-1; tentatively, D is TRBD1 (5 bases). CDR1 MNHEY and CDR2 SMNVEV come from the germline V gene (reference sequence). There are 15 residues in the CDR3. Trimming shortened V by 0 bases and J by 5 bases, and 11 bases separated the two germline ends. In DNA form, the CDR3 reads TGTGCCAGCAGTTTATCAGGGGTTGTGAACAATGAGCAGTTCTTC. This sequence encodes CASSLSGVVNNEQFF.

The chain is built from TRBV5-1 and TRBJ1-1, with D hard to call. The V and J ends lost 0 bases and 5 bases respectively, with 11 bases between them. The V gene's germline CDR1 is SGHRS and CDR2 YFSETQ. The CDR3 consists of 14 residues. CDR3 in DNA: TGCGCCAGCAGCTTGGCTAGTGGCGCGACTGAAGCTTTCTTT. It specifies CASSLASGATEAFF.

The chain employs TRBV6-6 and TRBJ1-6, with 7 bases fitting TRBD1. The CDR3 covers 14 residues. Germline CDR1 MNHNY, CDR2 SVGAGI (reference sequence). Trimming at V came to 6 bases and at J to 8 bases, leaving 7 bases not matched to a gene. The CDR3 DNA sequence: TGTGCCAGCAGCCCCGGAGGGGGCTATTCACCCCTCCACTTT. Protein sequence: CASSPGGGYSPLHF.

The chain combines TRBV5-1 with TRBJ1-1; TRBD1 is a possible D gene (5 bases). V was shortened by 2 bases and J by 5 bases, with 13 bases between the two germline ends. CDR3 length equals 14 residues. Germline V gene sequence: CDR1 SGHRS, CDR2 YFSETQ. The CDR3 DNA reads TGCGCCAGCAGCTTCCAGGGTGGGGGGACTGAAGCTTTCTTT. It is translated as CASSFQGGGTEAFF.

The count of this clone is one. The V call is TRBV7-9, the J call TRBJ2-3; the match to TRBD1 covers 10 bases. V shed 8 bases, J shed 3 bases, and the junction held 8 bases outside the gene matches. CDR1 SEHNR and CDR2 FQNEAQ come from the germline V gene (reference sequence). This CDR3 contains 15 residues. The CDR3 DNA is TGTGCCAGCCGGACAGGGGGATTATGGACAGATACGCAGTATTTT. Residues: CASRTGGLWTDTQYF.

The rearrangement uses TRBV7-2 and TRBJ2-1; no clear D. This CDR3 has 15 residues. Trimming shortened V by 5 bases and J by 4 bases, and 15 bases separated the two germline ends. Per germline, CDR1 SGHTA and CDR2 FQGNSA. The CDR3 region is CASSQGNQVYNEQFF. Written as DNA, the CDR3 is TGTGCCAGCAGCCAAGGTAACCAGGTGTACAATGAGCAGTTCTTC.

This chain joins TRBV3-1 (or the pseudogene TRBV3-2) and TRBJ2-5, with 9 bases fitting TRBD2. This CDR3 has 15 amino acids. J gave up 4 bases and V 3 bases, and 6 bases lay outside the gene matches. Germline assignment: CDR1 LGHDT and CDR2 YNNKEL (reference sequence). CDR3: CASSHPGLARETQYF. CDR3 bases: TGTGCCAGCAGCCATCCGGGACTAGCTCGAGAGACCCAGTACTTC.

The V gene is TRBV5-1, the J gene TRBJ1-1; perhaps TRBD1 as D (5 bases). CDR1 SGHRS and CDR2 YFSETQ come from the germline V gene. The CDR3 covers 14 residues. V shed 4 bases and J shed 1 base, with 11 bases lying between them. The CDR3 DNA follows: TGCGCCAGCAGCCCTTACCAGGGGAACACTGAAGCTTTCTTT. Protein sequence: CASSPYQGNTEAFF.

CDR3 sequence: CAWSVTGIREQYF. CDR3 DNA: TGTGCCTGGAGTGTAACGGGTATTAGAGAGCAGTACTTC. This sequence joins TRBV30 and TRBJ2-7; D not certain. V was clipped by 0 bases and J by 7 bases, with 13 bases between them. Looked up from germline, CDR1 is GTSNPN and CDR2 is SVGIG (reference sequence). The CDR3 sequence is 13 residues long.

This chain's CDR3 is CASSLDILSTDTQYF. In nucleotides, the CDR3 is TGCGCCAGCAGCTTGGATATACTCAGCACAGATACGCAGTATTTT. The V call is TRBV5-1, the J call TRBJ2-3; D unclear. Looked up from germline, CDR1 is SGHRS and CDR2 is YFSETQ. This CDR3 comprises 15 residues. The V gene lost 0 bases and the J gene lost 0 bases, with 8 bases spanning the gap.

The J gene is TRBJ2-7, the V gene TRBV5-1; TRBD1 aligns across 7 bases. Germline CDR1 is SGHRS and CDR2 is YFSETQ. The V gene end was trimmed by 4 bases and the J gene end by 0 bases; junction bases not matched to a gene: 13. The CDR3 sequence is 17 residues long. The CDR3 sequence: CASSLRTGTAVSYEQYF. CDR3 DNA sequence: TGCGCCAGCAGCCTACGAACCGGGACAGCAGTCTCCTACGAGCAGTACTTC.

The DNA of the CDR3 is TGTGCCAGCAGTGTGTCCGGGACAGGCTATTCACCCCTCCACTTT. Its protein product is CASSVSGTGYSPLHF. This chain connects TRBV2 to TRBJ1-6, with 8 bases lining up with TRBD1. The CDR3 has 15 residues. The V gene end was trimmed by 4 bases and the J gene end by 8 bases; junction bases not matched to a gene: 7. Germline V gene data show CDR1 as SNHLY and CDR2 as FYNNEI. Complete variable domain (other parts from reference TRBV2 and TRBJ1-6): EPEVTQTPSHQVTQMGQEVILRCVPISNHLYFYWYRQILGQKVEFLVSFYNNEISEKSEIFDDQFSVERPDGSNFTLKIRSTKLEDSAMYFCASSVSGTGYSPLHFGNGTRLTVT.

The rearrangement uses TRBV4-2 and TRBJ1-4; D is ambiguous. Germline V gives CDR1 LGHNA, CDR2 YNFKEQ. The CDR3 covers 16 residues. Trimming pared 0 bases from V and 11 bases from J, leaving 19 bases between. In DNA form, the CDR3 reads TGTGCCAGCAGCCAAGAACTGTTGGGTTCGGGAGTGAAACTGTTTTTT. Its protein product is CASSQELLGSGVKLFF.

This clone appeared a single time. This rearrangement joins TRBV27 to TRBJ1-2, with 9 bases that match TRBD1. Germline assignment: CDR1 MNHEY and CDR2 SMNVEV (reference sequence). The length of the CDR3 is 14 residues. Trimming took 8 bases from V and 4 from J; bases not matched to a gene: 8. Here the CDR3 reads CASGTGTGFYGYTF. The CDR3 DNA reads TGTGCCAGCGGGACCGGGACAGGGTTCTATGGCTACACCTTC.

The rearrangement uses TRBV3-1 (or the pseudogene TRBV3-2) and TRBJ1-5; D uncertain. Per the germline V gene, CDR1 is LGHDT and CDR2 is YNNKEL (reference sequence). The CDR3 contains 13 residues. V lost 2 bases, J lost 9 bases, and 11 bases lay in between. The CDR3 here is CASSQTVHGPQHF. CDR3 coding DNA: TGTGCCAGCAGCCAAACCGTGCACGGGCCCCAGCATTTT.

This rearrangement joins TRBV4-2 to TRBJ1-1; no clear D gene. The CDR3 has 13 residues. The V end was cut by 0 bases, the J end by 7 bases, with 9 bases between. Germline loops: CDR1 LGHNA, CDR2 YNFKEQ. The CDR3 spells CASSQDFGGEAFF. As DNA, the CDR3 is TGTGCCAGCAGCCAAGATTTCGGCGGTGAAGCTTTCTTT.